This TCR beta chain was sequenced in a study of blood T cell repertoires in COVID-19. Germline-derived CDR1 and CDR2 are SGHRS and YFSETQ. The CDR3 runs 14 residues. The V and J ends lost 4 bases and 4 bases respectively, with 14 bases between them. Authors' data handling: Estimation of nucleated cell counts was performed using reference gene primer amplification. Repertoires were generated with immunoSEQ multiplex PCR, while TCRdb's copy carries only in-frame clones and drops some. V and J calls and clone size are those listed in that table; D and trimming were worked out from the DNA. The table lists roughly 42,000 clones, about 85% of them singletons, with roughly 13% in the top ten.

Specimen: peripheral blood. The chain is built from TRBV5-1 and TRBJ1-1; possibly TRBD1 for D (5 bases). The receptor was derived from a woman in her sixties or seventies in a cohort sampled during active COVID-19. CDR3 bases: TGCGCCAGCAGCGGTGGGTGGGGCGGCACTGAAGCTTTCTTT. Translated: CASSGGWGGTEAFF.